This is a list of T cell receptor beta chains from one sample in a study of CD8 T cells in ankylosing spondylitis. TCRdb reanalysed the 5' RACE reads using MiXCR and keeps one entry per CDR3 protein. The data show around 220,000 distinct CDR3 sequences, roughly 10% seen once. The source material was blood, either unsorted or a sorted T cell fraction (not recorded which). The source is a male donor with ankylosing spondylitis or in good health (not recorded which). The CDR3 runs from the conserved cysteine through the conserved F or W. D genes are given only for firm matches. Clone size appears in some rows only: once, few, many, or a class for an expanded clone.

clone_size,v_call,j_call,d_call,cdr3_aa,cdr3_nt
many,TRBV6-2/TRBV6-3,TRBJ2-5,.,CASSSGDNQETQYF,TGTGCCAGCAGTTCAGGGGATAACCAAGAGACCCAGTACTTC
.,TRBV27,TRBJ2-2,TRBD1,CASSSSSWTGSTGELFF,TGTGCCAGCAGTTCCTCAAGTTGGACAGGGAGCACCGGGGAGCTGTTTTTT
many,TRBV4-2,TRBJ1-2,.,CASSQGEGANYGYTF,TGTGCCAGCAGCCAAGGAGAGGGAGCTAACTATGGCTACACCTTC
.,TRBV15,TRBJ2-1,.,CATSRDSGGEKILF,TGTGCCACCAGCAGAGACTCCGGAGGGGAAAAAATCCTCTTC
many,TRBV5-1,TRBJ1-1,.,CASSHPTEGTEAFF,TGCGCCAGCAGCCACCCGACAGAGGGCACTGAAGCTTTCTTT
once,TRBV18,TRBJ2-5,.,CASSRSGIQETQYF,TGTGCCAGCTCACGATCCGGGATCCAAGAGACCCAGTACTTC
few,TRBV29-1,TRBJ1-1,.,CSVNQGANTEAFF,TGCAGCGTTAATCAGGGAGCGAACACTGAAGCTTTCTTT
many,TRBV5-1,TRBJ1-1,TRBD1,CASSQTGGDTEAFF,TGCGCCAGCAGCCAGACAGGGGGAGACACTGAAGCTTTCTTT
many,TRBV24-1,TRBJ2-3,.,CATSDPGSSQYF,TGTGCCACCAGTGACCCAGGGTCGTCGCAGTATTTT
many,TRBV20-1,TRBJ2-7,TRBD2,CSARSPGTSGGVQQYF,TGCAGTGCTAGATCCCCCGGGACTAGCGGGGGGGTTCAGCAGTACTTC
few,TRBV7-3,TRBJ2-5,.,CASSSRVLVQETQYF,TGTGCCAGCAGCTCCCGCGTCCTAGTACAAGAGACCCAGTACTTC
few,TRBV7-2,TRBJ2-1,TRBD1,CASSLTGTGAANEQFF,TGTGCCAGCAGCTTAACTGGGACAGGGGCGGCCAATGAGCAGTTCTTC
few,TRBV11-3,TRBJ2-1,.,CASSSSGFDEQFF,TGTGCCAGCAGCTCGTCAGGGTTCGATGAGCAGTTCTTC
few,TRBV3-1,TRBJ2-7,TRBD2,CASSRWTSGGGYEQYF,TGTGCCAGCAGCCGCTGGACTAGCGGGGGGGGATACGAGCAGTACTTC
many,TRBV5-1,TRBJ2-7,.,CASSEGTAPYEQYF,TGCGCCAGCAGCGAAGGGACCGCACCCTACGAGCAGTACTTC
many,TRBV12-3/TRBV12-4,TRBJ2-3,TRBD2,CASRFIAGGTDTQYF,TGTGCCAGCAGGTTCATAGCGGGGGGCACAGATACGCAGTATTTT
many,TRBV20-1,TRBJ1-1,.,CSVAREANTEAFF,TGCAGTGTCGCGAGGGAAGCTAACACTGAAGCTTTCTTT
many,TRBV27,TRBJ2-3,TRBD2,CASLQLAGGSDTQYF,TGTGCCAGCCTCCAGCTAGCGGGGGGTTCAGATACGCAGTATTTT
many,TRBV7-9,TRBJ2-3,.,CASSLLSTDTQYF,TGTGCCAGCAGCCTACTAAGTACAGATACGCAGTATTTT
few,TRBV11-3,TRBJ2-5,.,CASSSRGAGVETQYF,TGTGCCAGCAGCTCTCGGGGGGCCGGGGTAGAGACCCAGTACTTC
few,TRBV20-1,TRBJ2-3,TRBD2,CSAPSGGGRTQYF,TGCAGTGCCCCTTCTGGCGGGGGGCGGACGCAGTATTTT
many,TRBV10-3,TRBJ2-7,.,CAISASGPDEQYF,TGTGCCATCAGTGCGAGCGGACCTGACGAGCAGTACTTC
.,TRBV7-9,TRBJ1-2,TRBD1,CASSRNRGEGYTF,TGTGCCAGCAGCCGAAACAGGGGAGAGGGCTACACCTTC
many,TRBV21-1,TRBJ2-7,.,CASSPPGQGYEQYF,TGTGCCAGCAGCCCTCCGGGACAGGGCTACGAGCAGTACTTC
many,TRBV6-2/TRBV6-3,TRBJ2-7,.,CASSALGFDEQYF,TGTGCCAGCAGTGCACTAGGTTTCGACGAGCAGTACTTC
many,TRBV4-1,TRBJ2-5,.,CASSQVGLQQETQYF,TGCGCCAGCAGCCAAGTGGGACTCCAACAAGAGACCCAGTACTTC
many,TRBV12-3/TRBV12-4,TRBJ2-1,.,CASSPPGLNEQFF,TGTGCCAGCAGTCCACCGGGCCTAAATGAGCAGTTCTTC
many,TRBV20-1,TRBJ2-1,.,CSAQKVYNEQFF,TGCAGTGCCCAGAAGGTGTACAATGAGCAGTTCTTC
few,TRBV5-1,TRBJ1-5,.,CASSLLGGDQPQHF,TGCGCCAGCAGCTTATTGGGGGGTGATCAGCCCCAGCATTTT
many,TRBV6-1,TRBJ2-7,.,CASSPAGPTSYEQYF,TGTGCCAGCAGTCCGGCCGGGCCCACCTCCTACGAGCAGTACTTC
many,TRBV5-1,TRBJ2-3,TRBD2,CASGPRSGEATQYF,TGCGCCAGCGGCCCTCGCAGCGGGGAGGCGACGCAGTATTTT
few,TRBV2,TRBJ2-1,TRBD2,CASSEARLAGGDNEQFF,TGTGCCAGCAGTGAAGCAAGGCTAGCGGGGGGGGACAATGAGCAGTTCTTC
many,TRBV2,TRBJ1-5,.,CASTRGSPIGSPQHF,TGTGCCAGCACCCGGGGGTCCCCCATAGGGTCGCCCCAGCATTTT
many,TRBV5-1,TRBJ1-1,.,CASSWTTPSEAFF,TGCGCCAGCAGCTGGACAACTCCCAGTGAAGCTTTCTTT
many,TRBV5-1,TRBJ2-2,.,CASSFLTSNTGELFF,TGCGCCAGCAGCTTTCTAACTAGTAACACCGGGGAGCTGTTTTTT
few,TRBV12-3/TRBV12-4,TRBJ2-7,TRBD1,CASTPDLLSPGDRDSYEQYF,TGTGCCAGCACCCCGGACCTTCTAAGTCCGGGCGACAGGGATTCCTACGAGCAGTACTTC
many,TRBV3-1,TRBJ1-2,.,CASSHGGNGYTF,TGTGCCAGCAGCCATGGGGGTAATGGCTACACCTTC
many,TRBV4-1,TRBJ2-1,.,CASNDLGGPGHEQFF,TGCGCCAGCAACGATCTAGGCGGGCCGGGGCATGAGCAGTTCTTC
many,TRBV7-9,TRBJ2-5,.,CASSLGAGETQYF,TGTGCCAGCAGCTTAGGGGCCGGAGAGACCCAGTACTTC
.,TRBV6-2/TRBV6-3,TRBJ2-1,TRBD2,CASSFGGAGAYEQFF,TGTGCCAGCAGTTTCGGGGGGGCCGGCGCATATGAGCAGTTCTTC
many,TRBV12-3/TRBV12-4,TRBJ2-3,.,CASSFRTDTQYF,TGTGCCAGCAGTTTCCGCACAGATACGCAGTATTTT
.,TRBV25-1,TRBJ2-6,TRBD2,CASSAATGGLGANVLTF,TGTGCCAGCAGTGCCGCGACGGGGGGGTTAGGGGCCAACGTCCTGACTTTC
many,TRBV15,TRBJ1-1,.,CATSSSSNTEAFF,TGTGCCACCAGCAGTTCCAGTAACACTGAAGCTTTCTTT
.,TRBV3-1,TRBJ2-7,TRBD2,CASSSSLAGGYYEQYF,TGTGCCAGCAGCTCTAGCCTAGCGGGGGGATACTACGAGCAGTACTTC
many,TRBV27,TRBJ2-7,.,CASSPSTLGEQYF,TGTGCCAGCAGCCCGTCGACCCTGGGCGAGCAGTACTTC
many,TRBV9,TRBJ2-7,TRBD2,CASSVGLAVSEQYF,TGTGCCAGCAGCGTAGGACTAGCGGTAAGCGAGCAGTACTTC
.,TRBV18,TRBJ2-7,.,CASSPPTEEQYF,TGTGCCAGCTCACCACCGACAGAGGAGCAGTACTTC
few,TRBV9,TRBJ2-3,TRBD2,CASSVGGGAVDTQYF,TGTGCCAGCAGCGTAGGCGGGGGGGCGGTGGATACGCAGTATTTT
many,TRBV7-9,TRBJ1-1,.,CASSPGKGGTEAFF,TGTGCCAGCAGCCCCGGTAAGGGTGGGACTGAAGCTTTCTTT
many,TRBV12-3/TRBV12-4,TRBJ2-7,TRBD2,CASSPRTSGGYEQYF,TGTGCCAGCAGTCCGAGGACTAGCGGGGGGTACGAGCAGTACTTC
many,TRBV27,TRBJ2-7,TRBD1,CASSSRDSTYEQYF,TGTGCCAGCAGTTCCCGGGACAGCACCTACGAGCAGTACTTC
many,TRBV7-9,TRBJ2-1,TRBD2,CASSGTSGGVRNEQFF,TGTGCCAGCAGCGGCACTAGCGGGGGCGTTCGAAATGAGCAGTTCTTC
many,TRBV5-1,TRBJ2-5,TRBD1,CASSSTWTGANQETQYF,TGCGCCAGCAGCTCTACTTGGACAGGGGCCAACCAAGAGACCCAGTACTTC
many,TRBV27,TRBJ1-2,.,CASSSTAGRIYGYTF,TGTGCCAGCAGTTCCACGGCTGGACGGATCTATGGCTACACCTTC
many,TRBV5-1,TRBJ2-5,.,CASSLTTTQETQYF,TGCGCCAGCAGCTTGACTACCACCCAAGAGACCCAGTACTTC